The clone carrying this T cell receptor (beta chain) was seen repeatedly, ten times or more. There were TCR beta CDR3 regions amplified from RNA transcripts. The HTBI primer set served for first-round RT-PCR of the TCR CDR3. MiXCR was run by TCRdb on the multiplex PCR reads, yielding one entry per CDR3 protein. The table lists around 35,000 distinct CDR3 sequences, about 53% of them singletons. This entry belongs to a study of T cells in Graves' hyperthyroidism and ophthalmopathy. The germline V gene has CDR1 GTSNPN and CDR2 SVGIG (reference sequence). The CDR3 sequence is 13 residues long. V lost 2 bases, J lost 2 bases, and 10 bases lay in between.

This sequence originates from a woman between 35 and 50 years old with Graves' ophthalmopathy. The V gene is TRBV30, the J gene TRBJ2-7, with no clear D. The sample was blood. CDR3 sequence reads: CAWSPGSTYEQYF. CDR3 sequence (DNA): TGTGCCTGGAGTCCCGGGTCTACCTACGAGCAGTACTTC.